The clone carrying this T cell receptor (beta chain) was counted only a few times. Trimming pared 5 bases from V and 5 bases from J, leaving 18 bases between. CDR1 DFQATT and CDR2 SNEGSKA come from the germline V gene (reference sequence). CDR3 length: 14 residues. This sample is part of a study of regulatory T cells in long-lasting Graves disease. Described time point: persistent/refractory GD, antithyroid drugs over 5 years with positive TRAb. PBMC-extracted RNA yielded the TCR library. The TCR beta library used iRepertoire HTBI primers with Arm-PCR amplification of CDR3. TCRdb itself ran the multiplex PCR reads through MiXCR, one entry per CDR3 protein. The sample holds a few hundred thousand distinct CDR3 sequences, roughly a quarter seen once.

The J gene is TRBJ2-5, the V gene TRBV20-1; TRBD1 is a possible D gene (5 bases). This sequence originates from a female donor with Graves disease. Here the sequenced sample was peripheral blood mononuclear cells (PBMCs), taken when the disease was refractory, from a patient treated with antithyroid drugs. As DNA, the CDR3 is TGCAGTGCTCTCGTAGGGGTAAGGACGGAGACCCAGTACTTC. Translation: CSALVGVRTETQYF.